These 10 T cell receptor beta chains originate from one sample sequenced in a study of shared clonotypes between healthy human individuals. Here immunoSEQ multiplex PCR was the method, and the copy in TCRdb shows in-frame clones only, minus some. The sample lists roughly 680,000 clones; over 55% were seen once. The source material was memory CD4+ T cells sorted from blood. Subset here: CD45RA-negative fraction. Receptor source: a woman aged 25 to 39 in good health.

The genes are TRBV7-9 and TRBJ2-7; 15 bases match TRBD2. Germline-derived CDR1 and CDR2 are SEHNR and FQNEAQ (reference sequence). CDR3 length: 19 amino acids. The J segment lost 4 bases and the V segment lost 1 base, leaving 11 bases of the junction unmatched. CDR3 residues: CASSLGDGLAGGPGYEQYF. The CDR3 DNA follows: TGTGCCAGCAGCTTAGGGGATGGACTAGCGGGAGGGCCGGGATACGAGCAGTACTTC.

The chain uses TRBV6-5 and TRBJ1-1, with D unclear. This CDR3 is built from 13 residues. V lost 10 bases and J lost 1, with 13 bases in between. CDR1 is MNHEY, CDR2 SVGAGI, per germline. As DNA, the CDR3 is TGTGCCATTAAGGGTAGAGGGAACACTGAAGCTTTCTTT. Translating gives CAIKGRGNTEAFF.

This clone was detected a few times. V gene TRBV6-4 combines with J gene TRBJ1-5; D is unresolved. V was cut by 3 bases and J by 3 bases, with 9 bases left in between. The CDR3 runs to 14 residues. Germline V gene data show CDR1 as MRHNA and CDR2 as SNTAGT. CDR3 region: CASSEAGNNQPQHF. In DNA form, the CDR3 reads TGTGCCAGCAGTGAGGCCGGAAACAATCAGCCCCAGCATTTT.

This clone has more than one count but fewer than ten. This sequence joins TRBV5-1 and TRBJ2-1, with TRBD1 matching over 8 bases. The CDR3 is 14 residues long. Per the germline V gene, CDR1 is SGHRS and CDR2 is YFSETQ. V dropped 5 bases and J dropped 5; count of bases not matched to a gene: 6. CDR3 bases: TGCGCCAGCAGTAAGGGACAGGCTAACAATGAGCAGTTCTTC. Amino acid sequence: CASSKGQANNEQFF. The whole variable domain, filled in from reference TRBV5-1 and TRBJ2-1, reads KAGVTQTPRYLIKTRGQQVTLSCSPISGHRSVSWYQQTPGQGLQFLFEYFSETQRNKGNFPGRFSGRQFSNSRSEMNVSTLELGDSALYLCASSKGQANNEQFFGPGTRLTVL.

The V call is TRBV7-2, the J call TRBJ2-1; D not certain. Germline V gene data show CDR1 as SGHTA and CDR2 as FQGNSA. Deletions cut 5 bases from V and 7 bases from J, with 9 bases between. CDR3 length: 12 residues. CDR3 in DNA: TGTGCCAGCAGCCCCTACCTTAATGAGCAGTTCTTC. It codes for CASSPYLNEQFF.

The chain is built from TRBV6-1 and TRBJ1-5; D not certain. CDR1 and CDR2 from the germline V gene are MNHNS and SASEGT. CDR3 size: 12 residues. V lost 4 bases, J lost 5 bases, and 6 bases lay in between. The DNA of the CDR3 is TGTGCCAGCAGTGTATCTGATCAGCCCCAGCATTTT. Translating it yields CASSVSDQPQHF.

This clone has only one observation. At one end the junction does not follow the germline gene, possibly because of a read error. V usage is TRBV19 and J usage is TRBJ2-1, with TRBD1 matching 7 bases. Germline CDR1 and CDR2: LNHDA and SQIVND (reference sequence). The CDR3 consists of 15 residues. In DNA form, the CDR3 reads TGTGCCAGTAGTCTAGAGGACAGGACCGTCAATGAGCAGTTCTTC. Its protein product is CASSLEDRTVNEQFF.

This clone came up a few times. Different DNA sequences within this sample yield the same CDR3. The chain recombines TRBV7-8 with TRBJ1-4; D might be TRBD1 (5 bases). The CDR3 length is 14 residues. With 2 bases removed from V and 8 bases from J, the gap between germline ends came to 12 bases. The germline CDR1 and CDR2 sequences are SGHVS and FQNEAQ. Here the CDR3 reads CASSLWGGGEKLFF. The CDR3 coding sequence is TGTGCCAGCAGCTTATGGGGGGGTGGCGAAAAACTGTTTTTT.

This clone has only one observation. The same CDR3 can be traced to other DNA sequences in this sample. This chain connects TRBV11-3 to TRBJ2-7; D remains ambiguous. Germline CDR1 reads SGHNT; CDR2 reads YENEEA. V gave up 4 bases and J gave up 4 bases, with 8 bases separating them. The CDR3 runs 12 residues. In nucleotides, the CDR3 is TGTGCCAGCAGCTCCTACAGTTACGAGCAGTACTTC. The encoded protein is CASSSYSYEQYF.

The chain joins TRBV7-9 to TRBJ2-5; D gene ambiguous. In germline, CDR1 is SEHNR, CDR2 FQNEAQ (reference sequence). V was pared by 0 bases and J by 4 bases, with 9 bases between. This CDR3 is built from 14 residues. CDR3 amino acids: CASSLAELLETQYF. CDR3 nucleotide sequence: TGTGCCAGCAGCTTAGCAGAACTATTAGAGACCCAGTACTTC.